This T cell receptor (beta chain) was captured in a study of T cells in Graves' hyperthyroidism and ophthalmopathy. Amplified regions were TCR beta CDR3 sequences from RNA transcripts. The TCR CDR3 first-round RT-PCR relied on the HTBI primer set. TCRdb reprocessed the multiplex PCR reads with MiXCR, giving one entry per CDR3 protein. The table includes under 450,000 distinct CDR3 sequences, roughly 12% detected once. This clonotype was seen repeatedly, ten times or more. The sample comprised blood. The sequence derives from a young man with Graves' hyperthyroidism that later progressed to Graves' ophthalmopathy.

The CDR3 DNA reads TGTGCCAGCTCACGACTAAACGGAGAGACCCAGTACTTC. Encoded protein: CASSRLNGETQYF. The J gene is TRBJ2-5, the V gene TRBV18; D possibly corresponds to TRBD2 (5 bases). This CDR3 is built from 13 residues. V was pared by 4 bases and J by 4 bases, with 10 bases between. Germline V gene data show CDR1 as KGHSH and CDR2 as LQKENI.